Following are 23 T cell receptor beta chains from one sample sequenced in a study of blood T cell repertoires in COVID-19. Measured with immunoSEQ multiplex PCR; TCRdb has only the in-frame clones, and not every one. The table shows 65,000 to 85,000 clones, with 80% to 90% occurring only once. Source material: peripheral blood. The receptors were gathered from a man aged 50-60 years with acute or convalescent COVID-19.

This chain connects TRBV27 to TRBJ2-7; TRBD2 aligns across 9 bases. Germline trimming cut 2 bases from V and 0 bases from J; bases unmatched to any gene: 8. The CDR3 length is 17 residues. Germline loops: CDR1 MNHEY, CDR2 SMNVEV (reference sequence). CDR3 sequence reads: CASSLRLAGLYSYEQYF. DNA of the CDR3: TGTGCCAGCAGTTTAAGGCTAGCGGGGCTGTACTCCTACGAGCAGTACTTC.

The chain joins TRBV27 to TRBJ2-1; TRBD1 agrees at 9 bases. The CDR3 covers 16 residues. Germline assignment: CDR1 MNHEY and CDR2 SMNVEV (reference sequence). The V gene end was trimmed by 9 bases and the J gene end by 7 bases; junction bases not matched to a gene: 16. CDR3 DNA: TGTGCCAGTCGGACAGGGGACTATGGGGTTTGGAATGAGCAGTTCTTC. Amino acid sequence: CASRTGDYGVWNEQFF.

The chain recombines TRBV28 with TRBJ2-7; D gene ambiguous. Germline CDR1 is MDHEN and CDR2 is SYDVKM. This CDR3 has 14 residues. V was cut by 3 bases and J by 4 bases, with 13 bases left in between. The CDR3 sequence is CASSLSKSPYEQYF. Written as DNA, the CDR3 is TGTGCCAGCAGTTTGAGTAAGTCCCCTTACGAGCAGTACTTC.

V gene TRBV30 combines with J gene TRBJ2-1, with TRBD2 as a possible D gene (6 bases). Germline V gene data show CDR1 as GTSNPN and CDR2 as SVGIG (reference sequence). The CDR3 is made up of 14 amino acids. The V end lost 3 bases, the J end lost 6 bases, and 15 bases lay between the germline ends. CDR3 residues: CAWSHGGGINEQFF. In DNA form, the CDR3 reads TGTGCCTGGAGCCACGGTGGAGGGATCAATGAGCAGTTCTTC.

The rearrangement links TRBV28 to TRBJ2-1; 13 bases agree with TRBD2. This CDR3 region has 19 residues. CDR1 is MDHEN and CDR2 is SYDVKM in the germline V gene. J was trimmed by 8 bases and V by 6 bases; bases with no gene match: 19. CDR3 coding DNA: TGTGCCAGCAGATCCTCGGCACTAGCGGGAGGGGGGGCAGGCGATGAGCAGTTCTTC. Translated, it gives CASRSSALAGGGAGDEQFF.

The chain uses TRBV3-1 (or the pseudogene TRBV3-2) and TRBJ2-5; TRBD2 agrees at 11 bases. Germline assignment: CDR1 LGHDT and CDR2 YNNKEL (reference sequence). V trimming: 4 bases; J trimming: 2 bases; junction bases outside the gene matches: 6. This CDR3 is built from 16 residues. CDR3: CASSPRTSGSQETQYF. DNA for the CDR3: TGTGCCAGCAGCCCCCGGACTAGCGGGTCACAAGAGACCCAGTACTTC.

The V and J genes are TRBV10-1 and TRBJ2-3; 7 positions match TRBD1. CDR1 is WNHNN, CDR2 SYGVQD, per germline (reference sequence). The CDR3 spans 14 residues. The junction had 6 bases not matched to a gene; V was cut back by 3 bases and J by 6 bases. In nucleotides, the CDR3 is TGCGCCAGCAGTGAAAGGGGGCCGCGGGATACGCAGTATTTT. Translation gives CASSERGPRDTQYF.

The J gene is TRBJ2-1, the V gene TRBV16; TRBD2 matches at 11 bases. The trim removed 2 bases at V and 2 bases at J, leaving 8 bases unmatched. Germline-derived CDR1 and CDR2 are KGHSY and FQNENV. The length of the CDR3 is 18 residues. The CDR3 DNA sequence: TGTGCCAGCAGCCAAGACTTGTTACTAGCGGGAGCCTACAATGAGCAGTTCTTC. Protein product: CASSQDLLLAGAYNEQFF. Together with reference TRBV16 and TRBJ2-1, the CDR3 gives the full variable domain: GEEVAQTPKHLVRGEGQKAKLYCAPIKGHSYVFWYQQVLKNEFKFLISFQNENVFDETGMPKERFSAKCLPNSPCSLEIQATKLEDSAVYFCASSQDLLLAGAYNEQFFGPGTRLTVL.

V and J are TRBV5-1 and TRBJ2-2, with TRBD2 identical over 8 bases. Germline trimming cut 1 base from V and 2 bases from J; bases unmatched to any gene: 7. In germline, CDR1 is SGHRS, CDR2 YFSETQ. The CDR3 covers 17 residues. CDR3 DNA sequence: TGCGCCAGCAGCTTGCAAGCGGGAGATTTCAACACCGGGGAGCTGTTTTTT. Amino acids: CASSLQAGDFNTGELFF.

J is TRBJ1-1 and V is TRBV12-3 or TRBV12-4, with unresolved D. Trimming pared 2 bases from V and 1 base from J, leaving 5 bases between. This CDR3 is built from 13 residues. The CDR3, as DNA: TGTGCCAGCAGTTTACAGCGGAACACTGAAGCTTTCTTT. Translated, it gives CASSLQRNTEAFF.

CDR3 sequence: CASSVRSGDTIYF. The CDR3 region has the DNA TGTGCCAGCAGCGTCCGGAGTGGTGACACCATATATTTT. The chain links TRBV11-3 to TRBJ1-3, with no clear D. V dropped 5 bases and J dropped 8 bases, with 13 bases sitting between them. The V gene's germline CDR1 is SGHNT and CDR2 YENEEA. The CDR3 totals 13 residues.

This chain joins TRBV3-1 (or the pseudogene TRBV3-2) and TRBJ2-1; D is perhaps TRBD2 (5 bases). The V end lost 1 base, the J end lost 10 bases, and 14 bases lay between the germline ends. The germline gives CDR1 LGHDT, CDR2 YNNKEL (reference sequence). The CDR3 loop spans 14 amino acids. The CDR3 loop reads CASSQAPEGLEQFF. The CDR3 DNA is TGTGCCAGCAGCCAAGCCCCTGAGGGTTTGGAGCAGTTCTTC.

This rearrangement joins TRBV23-1 to TRBJ2-3; TRBD2 agrees at 9 bases. TRBV23-1 is an ORF, and what it does is uncertain. J was trimmed by 14 bases and V by 8 bases; bases with no gene match: 26. The CDR3 length is 17 residues. The DNA for the CDR3 is TGCGCCAGCCAGGGGAGGGAGAGGACTAGCGAGTACCTTGTTAGGTATTTT. Translating gives CASQGRERTSEYLVRYF.

The chain uses TRBV4-3 and TRBJ1-5; no firm D call. This CDR3 contains 15 residues. Germline V gene lookup returns CDR1 LGHNA and CDR2 YSLEER. Trimming stripped 0 bases from V and 4 bases from J, with 10 bases between. CDR3 in DNA: TGCGCCAGCAGCCAAGATGCTGGGGAGAATCAGCCCCAGCATTTT. Translated, it gives CASSQDAGENQPQHF.

The chain employs TRBV24-1 and TRBJ2-1, with D maybe TRBD1 (5 bases). Germline V gives CDR1 KGHDR, CDR2 SFDVKD. The CDR3 has 15 amino acids. The V end lost 4 bases, the J end lost 2 bases, and 11 bases lay between the germline ends. This CDR3 is CATSEAKGTYNEQFF. CDR3 nucleotides: TGTGCCACCAGTGAAGCAAAGGGGACCTACAATGAGCAGTTCTTC.

The chain links TRBV27 to TRBJ1-3; D perhaps matches TRBD1 (6 bases). Germline-derived CDR1 and CDR2 are MNHEY and SMNVEV (reference sequence). The CDR3 totals 18 residues. V shed 5 bases and J shed 2 bases, with 22 bases lying between them. The CDR3 bases are TGTGCCAGCAGTCCCCGGGGCGGGGGCCCAAGGGCTGGAAACACCATATATTTT. Encoded protein: CASSPRGGGPRAGNTIYF.

V gene TRBV18 combines with J gene TRBJ2-2; 8 bases match TRBD2. The J segment lost 4 bases and the V segment lost 0 bases, leaving 1 base of the junction unmatched. The germline V gene encodes CDR1 KGHSH and CDR2 LQKENI. The CDR3 is made up of 15 amino acids. The CDR3 DNA sequence: TGTGCCAGCTCACCACCTAGCGGGACCACCGGGGAGCTGTTTTTT. Translated, it gives CASSPPSGTTGELFF.

The chain recombines TRBV7-9 with TRBJ2-7; D is possibly TRBD1 (6 bases). There are 14 residues in the CDR3. Trimming cost V 7 bases and J 2 bases, with 15 bases left between them. CDR1 and CDR2 from the germline V gene are SEHNR and FQNEAQ (reference sequence). CDR3 sequence (DNA): TGTGCCAGCACCCCGGACAGAGACCCCTACGAGCAGTACTTC. As protein: CASTPDRDPYEQYF.

The genes are TRBV5-1 and TRBJ2-1, with 9 nucleotides matching TRBD2. The CDR3 totals 14 residues. The J segment lost 7 bases and the V segment lost 6 bases, leaving 8 bases of the junction unmatched. CDR1 and CDR2 from the germline V gene are SGHRS and YFSETQ. The CDR3 protein is CASNLREGGNEQFF. DNA of the CDR3: TGCGCCAGCAATTTGCGGGAGGGTGGTAATGAGCAGTTCTTC.

The rearrangement joins TRBV18 to TRBJ1-3; possible D gene TRBD1, 5 bases. The CDR3 extends over 13 amino acids. Per germline, CDR1 KGHSH and CDR2 LQKENI. Between the trimmed V and J ends, which lost 6 bases and 0 bases, there was a span of 6 bases. CDR3 sequence (DNA): TGTGCCAGCTCGGGGGGCTCTGGAAACACCATATATTTT. As protein: CASSGGSGNTIYF.

The chain combines TRBV29-1 with TRBJ2-1; 10 bases are shared with TRBD2. Germline CDR1 SQVTM, CDR2 ANQGSEA. The ends lost 2 bases at V and 8 bases at J; junction bases unmatched: 6. The CDR3 has 14 amino acids. This chain's CDR3 is CSVEMSSGSYEQFF. CDR3 sequence (DNA): TGCAGCGTTGAAATGTCTAGCGGGAGTTATGAGCAGTTCTTC.

This clone has just a few counts. The chain is built from TRBV7-2 and TRBJ1-6, with 9 positions matching TRBD1. CDR1 is SGHTA, CDR2 FQGNSA, per germline. The length of the CDR3 is 17 residues. Losses at the gene ends were 5 bases for V and 9 bases for J; bases not matched to a gene: 14. DNA for the CDR3: TGTGCCAGCAGCCCTAATGTACAGGGGGCAACGGGTTCACCCCTCCACTTT. Protein: CASSPNVQGATGSPLHF.

The V and J genes are TRBV2 and TRBJ2-1; 8 positions agree with TRBD2. V gave up 6 bases and J gave up 7 bases; unmatched junction bases: 8. CDR3 length: 14 residues. Germline V gene lookup returns CDR1 SNHLY and CDR2 FYNNEI. The CDR3 here is CASRLAGLANEQFF. CDR3 nucleotides: TGTGCCAGCAGATTAGCGGGACTGGCGAATGAGCAGTTCTTC.